Listed below are T cell receptor beta chains from one sample, sequenced in a study of OX40 agonist ivuxolimab in advanced cancers. Assay used: immunoSEQ multiplex PCR; TCRdb lists only in-frame clones, some missing. Altogether 75,000 to 90,000 clones are present, approximately 92% being singletons, with the ten largest covering roughly 0.65%. Sequenced material: CD4+ or CD8+ T cells sorted from blood, taken in a trial of the OX40 agonist ivuxolimab. These receptors all stem from an adult with an advanced solid tumor such as melanoma, head and neck, liver or kidney cancer. Both conserved end residues are part of each CDR3. The D gene is left open where the match is weak. Rows may omit the clone size; those that give it use once, few, many or a size class.

>TRBV5-1|TRBD1|.|TRBJ2-2
TGCGCCAGCAGCTCCGGACAGGGTTTAGGCGGGGAGCTGTTTTTT
CASSSGQGLGGELFF
>TRBV10-3|.|once|TRBJ1-5
TGTGCCATCAGTGAGTCGGGATCGGGGAATCAGCCCCAGCATTTT
CAISESGSGNQPQHF
>TRBV5-1|.|once|TRBJ2-7
TGCGCCAGCAGCTTGATAGGGGCAGTCTACGAGCAGTACTTC
CASSLIGAVYEQYF
>TRBV29-1|.|.|TRBJ1-2
TGCAGCGTTGACGCAGGGACTGCCGAGGGGCGGTATGGCTACACCTTC
CSVDAGTAEGRYGYTF
>TRBV5-6|TRBD1|.|TRBJ1-2
TGTGCCAGCAGCTTGGATGGGACAGGGGAGCTATATGGCTACACCTTC
CASSLDGTGELYGYTF
>TRBV29-1|.|.|TRBJ1-5
TGCAGCGTGCGGTGGGGGCCCAATCAGCCCCAGCATTTT
CSVRWGPNQPQHF
>TRBV6-5|.|once|TRBJ2-3
TGTGCCAGCAGTTACTCGGGGGGCGGAGGCACAGATACGCAGTATTTT
CASSYSGGGGTDTQYF
>TRBV30|.|few|TRBJ1-2
TGTGCCTTCACCGCGACCAGGACTGGGGTAGATGGCTACACCTTC
CAFTATRTGVDGYTF
>TRBV7-2|TRBD1|.|TRBJ2-7
TGTGCCAGCAGCCCGCGAACGGGGACAGGGGAGCGGGAGCAGTACTTC
CASSPRTGTGEREQYF
>TRBV7-9|TRBD1|.|TRBJ2-7
TGTGCCAGCAGTCTGTGGACAGGACCCGACAGGGACTACGAGCAGTACTTC
CASSLWTGPDRDYEQYF
>TRBV4-2|TRBD2|.|TRBJ2-7
TGTGCCAGCAGCCAGATCAAACTAGCGGGAGCCGGCGAGCAGTACTTC
CASSQIKLAGAGEQYF
>TRBV9|TRBD2|once|TRBJ2-5
TGTGCCAGCAGCGGGGACTTAGCGGGGGGCCTAAAAGAGACCCAGTACTTC
CASSGDLAGGLKETQYF
>TRBV21-1|.|once|TRBJ1-5
TGTGCCAGCAGCAGGCAGGGCGGATTT
CASSRQGGF
>TRBV27|TRBD1|.|TRBJ2-7
TGTGCCAGCAGTGCCGGGACAGGGCGGTCCGGCTACGAGCAGTACTTC
CASSAGTGRSGYEQYF
>TRBV19|.|.|TRBJ1-5
TGTGCCAGTTCTGGGGGTCCCAATCAGCCCCAGCATTTT
CASSGGPNQPQHF
>TRBV6-1|.|once|TRBJ2-7
TGTGCCAGCAGTGAAGCGGCCCGGGCACCCTACGAGCAGTACTTC
CASSEAARAPYEQYF
>TRBV11-2|TRBD2|.|TRBJ2-2
TGTGCCAGCAGCTTCCCGGGGAGCGGGGCCGGGGAGCTGTTTTTT
CASSFPGSGAGELFF
>TRBV19|.|once|TRBJ1-1
TGTGCCAGTAGTATAGATGGGGACACTGAAGCTTTCTTT
CASSIDGDTEAFF
>TRBV30|TRBD1|once|TRBJ1-1
TGTGCCTGGAGTGAAACAGACAGGGCCGCTGAAGCTTTCTTT
CAWSETDRAAEAFF
>TRBV18|.|.|TRBJ1-4
TGTGCCAGCTCACCACCGGAAGGTCGTAATGAAAAACTGTTTTTT
CASSPPEGRNEKLFF
>TRBV6-1|.|.|TRBJ2-7
TGTGCCACCCGATTGGGGGGGCTTACCTACGAGCAGTACTTC
CATRLGGLTYEQYF
>TRBV27|TRBD1|.|TRBJ1-5
TGTGCCAGCAGTTCGGGACAGGGTTACGAGCCCCAGCATTTT
CASSSGQGYEPQHF
>TRBV2|.|.|TRBJ2-4
TGTGCCAGCAGATACTCGGGCATTCAGTACTTC
CASRYSGIQYF
>TRBV7-6|TRBD1|.|TRBJ2-7
TGTGCCAGCAGCTTAGGTTCGGGACAGATATACGAGCAGTACTTC
CASSLGSGQIYEQYF
>TRBV5-3|.|once|TRBJ1-5
TGTGCCAGAAGCGGGCAGGAGAATAGCAATCAGCCCCAGCATTTT
CARSGQENSNQPQHF
>TRBV9|.|.|TRBJ2-3
TGTGCCAGCAGCGCCCTCGCGTGGAACACAGATACGCAGTATTTT
CASSALAWNTDTQYF
>TRBV7-2|TRBD1|.|TRBJ1-2
TGTGCCAGCAGGACGGGGACAGGTTATGGCTACACCTTC
CASRTGTGYGYTF
>TRBV15|TRBD2|few|TRBJ2-5
TGTGCCACCAGCAGAGCGGGAGGGGCGAGGGAAATCCAAGAGACCCAGTACTTC
CATSRAGGAREIQETQYF
>TRBV10-2|TRBD2|.|TRBJ2-3
TGCGCCAGCAAGGGACTAGCGGAGCGCACAGATACGCAGTATTTT
CASKGLAERTDTQYF
>TRBV25-1|.|.|TRBJ2-1
TGTGCCAGCCAACTCACAGGGAGCTCCTACAATGAGCAGTTCTTC
CASQLTGSSYNEQFF
>TRBV30|.|.|TRBJ1-2
TGTGCCTGGAGTGCCCTCGGACAGCCCTCTAACTATGGCTACACCTTC
CAWSALGQPSNYGYTF
>TRBV14|.|few|TRBJ1-2
TGTGCCAGCAGCCAAGATTACAGCTATGGCTACACCTTC
CASSQDYSYGYTF
>TRBV12-5|.|.|TRBJ1-3
TGTGCTAGTGGTTTCTCTGGAAACACCATATATTTT
CASGFSGNTIYF
>TRBV11-2|.|.|TRBJ2-7
TGTGCCAGCAGCTCTTTTGGGGGAGAGCAGTACTTC
CASSSFGGEQYF
>TRBV27|.|once|TRBJ2-7
TGTGCCAGCAGTTCTACCGACAGGTACGGCGAGCAGTACTTC
CASSSTDRYGEQYF
>TRBV6-6|.|.|TRBJ2-1
TGTGCCAGCACGGGGGCACGTCACAATGAGCAGTTCTTC
CASTGARHNEQFF
>TRBV18|TRBD1|.|TRBJ1-4
TGTGCCAGCTCGCGCCCCGGGACAGAGGAGGAAAAACTGTTTTTT
CASSRPGTEEEKLFF
>TRBV9|.|few|TRBJ1-3
TGTGCCAGCAGCCCCTCCTCTGGAAACACCATATATTTT
CASSPSSGNTIYF
>TRBV19|.|.|TRBJ2-7
TGTGCCAGTAGTATTGACGGCCTCTACGAGCAGTACTTC
CASSIDGLYEQYF
>TRBV5-8|.|once|TRBJ1-5
TGTGCCAGCAGCCGGGACAGCAATCAGCCCCAGCATTTT
CASSRDSNQPQHF
>TRBV11-3|TRBD1|.|TRBJ2-7
TGTGCCAGCAGCCCTGGGACAGTCTCACCGGGGACGTACTTC
CASSPGTVSPGTYF
>TRBV18|.|once|TRBJ2-6
TGTGCCAGCTCACCACAATCTGGGGCCAACGTCCTGACTTTC
CASSPQSGANVLTF
>TRBV11-2|TRBD1|.|TRBJ2-5
TGTGCCAGCAGCTTAGTAGGGACAGCACACCAGTACTTC
CASSLVGTAHQYF
>TRBV30|.|.|TRBJ2-6
TGTGCCTGGGTGTCGCGCTCTGGGGCCAACGTCCTGACTTTC
CAWVSRSGANVLTF
>TRBV23-1|.|.|TRBJ2-7
TGCGCCAGCGTCCCCAGGAATAGGACAACGGATTTCTACGAGCAGTACTTC
CASVPRNRTTDFYEQYF